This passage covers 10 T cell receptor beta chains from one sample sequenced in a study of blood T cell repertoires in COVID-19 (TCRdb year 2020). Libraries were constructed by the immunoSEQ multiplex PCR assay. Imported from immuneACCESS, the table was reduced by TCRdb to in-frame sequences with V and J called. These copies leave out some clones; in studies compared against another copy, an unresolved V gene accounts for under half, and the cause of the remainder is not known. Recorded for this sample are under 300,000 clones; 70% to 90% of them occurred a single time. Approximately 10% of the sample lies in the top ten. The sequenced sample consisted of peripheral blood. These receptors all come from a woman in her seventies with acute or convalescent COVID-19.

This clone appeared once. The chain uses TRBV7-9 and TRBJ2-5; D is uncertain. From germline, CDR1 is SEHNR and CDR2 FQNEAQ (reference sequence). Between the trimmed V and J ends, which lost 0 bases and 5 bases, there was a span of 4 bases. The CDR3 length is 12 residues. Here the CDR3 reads CASSLASETQYF. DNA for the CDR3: TGTGCCAGCAGCTTAGCGTCGGAGACCCAGTACTTC.

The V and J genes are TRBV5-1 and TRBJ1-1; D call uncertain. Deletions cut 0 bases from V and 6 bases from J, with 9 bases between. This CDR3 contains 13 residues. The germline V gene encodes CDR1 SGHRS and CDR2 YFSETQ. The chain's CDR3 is CASSLAAGSEAFF. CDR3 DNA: TGCGCCAGCAGCTTGGCGGCCGGGTCTGAAGCTTTCTTT.

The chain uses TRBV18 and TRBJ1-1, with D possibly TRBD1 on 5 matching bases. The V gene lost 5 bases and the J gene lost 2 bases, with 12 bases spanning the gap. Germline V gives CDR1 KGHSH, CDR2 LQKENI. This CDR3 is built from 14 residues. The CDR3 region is CASSAGLVNTEAFF. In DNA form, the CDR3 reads TGTGCCAGCTCAGCAGGGTTGGTAAACACTGAAGCTTTCTTT. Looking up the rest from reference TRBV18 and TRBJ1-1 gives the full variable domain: NAGVMQNPRHLVRRRGQEARLRCSPMKGHSHVYWYRQLPEEGLKFMVYLQKENIIDESGMPKERFSAEFPKEGPSILRIQQVVRGDSAAYFCASSAGLVNTEAFFGQGTRLTVV.

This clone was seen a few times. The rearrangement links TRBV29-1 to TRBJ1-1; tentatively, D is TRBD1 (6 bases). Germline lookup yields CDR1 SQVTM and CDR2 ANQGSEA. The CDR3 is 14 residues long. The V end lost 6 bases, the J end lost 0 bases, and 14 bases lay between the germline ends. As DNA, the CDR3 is TGCAGCGTGGACAGCCCGAACATGAACACTGAAGCTTTCTTT. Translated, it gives CSVDSPNMNTEAFF. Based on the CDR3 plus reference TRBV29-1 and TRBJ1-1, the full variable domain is SAVISQKPSRDICQRGTSLTIQCQVDSQVTMMFWYRQQPGQSLTLIATANQGSEATYESGFVIDKFPISRPNLTFSTLTVSNMSPEDSSIYLCSVDSPNMNTEAFFGQGTRLTVV.

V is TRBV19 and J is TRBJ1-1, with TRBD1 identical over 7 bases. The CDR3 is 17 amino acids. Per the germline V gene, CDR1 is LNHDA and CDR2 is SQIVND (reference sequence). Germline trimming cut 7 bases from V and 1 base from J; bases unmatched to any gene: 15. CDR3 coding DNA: TGTGCCAGTACCCACAACAGGGGAGGTAAGGGGAACACTGAAGCTTTCTTT. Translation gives CASTHNRGGKGNTEAFF.

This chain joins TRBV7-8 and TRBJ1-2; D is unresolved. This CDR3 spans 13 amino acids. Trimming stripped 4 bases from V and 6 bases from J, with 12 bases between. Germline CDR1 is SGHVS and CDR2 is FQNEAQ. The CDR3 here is CASSSRVLDGYTF. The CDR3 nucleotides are TGTGCCAGCAGCTCCCGGGTGTTAGATGGCTACACCTTC.

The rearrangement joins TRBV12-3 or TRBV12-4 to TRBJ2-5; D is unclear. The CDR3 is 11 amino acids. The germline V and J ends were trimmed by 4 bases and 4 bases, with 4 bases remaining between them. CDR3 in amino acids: CASSSGETQYF. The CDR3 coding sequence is TGTGCCAGCAGTTCGGGAGAGACCCAGTACTTC.

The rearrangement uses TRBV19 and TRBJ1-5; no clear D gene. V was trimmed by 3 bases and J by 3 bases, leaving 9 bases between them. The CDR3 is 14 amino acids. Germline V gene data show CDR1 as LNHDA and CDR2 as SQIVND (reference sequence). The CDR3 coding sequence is TGTGCCAGTAGTATTTGGCGGATCAATCAGCCCCAGCATTTT. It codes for CASSIWRINQPQHF.

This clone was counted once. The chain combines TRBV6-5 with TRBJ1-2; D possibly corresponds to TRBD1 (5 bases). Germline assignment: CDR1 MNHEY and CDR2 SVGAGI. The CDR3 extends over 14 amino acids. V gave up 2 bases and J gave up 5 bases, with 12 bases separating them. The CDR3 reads CASSYGGGRYGYTF. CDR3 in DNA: TGTGCCAGCAGTTACGGGGGGGGGAGATATGGCTACACCTTC.

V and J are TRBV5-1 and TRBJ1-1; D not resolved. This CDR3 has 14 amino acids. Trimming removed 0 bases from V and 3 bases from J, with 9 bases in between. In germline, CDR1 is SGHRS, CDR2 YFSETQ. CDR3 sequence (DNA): TGCGCCAGCAGCTTGGGAGAACAGTACACTGAAGCTTTCTTT. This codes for CASSLGEQYTEAFF.